The 14 T cell receptor beta chains below come from one sample, sequenced in a study of T cells in Graves' hyperthyroidism and ophthalmopathy. Researchers took RNA transcripts and amplified the TCR beta CDR3 regions from them. A first-round RT-PCR of the TCR CDR3 used the HTBI primer set. A single record per CDR3 protein comes from TCRdb applying MiXCR to the multiplex PCR reads. This sample has 500,000 to 650,000 distinct CDR3 sequences, with 17% found just once. The sample consisted of blood. Receptors were obtained from a young woman with Graves' ophthalmopathy.

This clonotype has only a few counts. V usage is TRBV20-1 and J usage is TRBJ1-1, with D possibly being TRBD1 (6 bases). Germline V lookup: CDR1 DFQATT, CDR2 SNEGSKA (reference sequence). V was pared by 2 bases and J by 0 bases, with 13 bases between. The CDR3 is made up of 15 amino acids. The DNA of the CDR3 is TGCAGTGCTAGACCCCGGGGGGGCATGAACACTGAAGCTTTCTTT. This sequence encodes CSARPRGGMNTEAFF.

The chain recombines TRBV12-3 or TRBV12-4 with TRBJ1-1; tentatively, D is TRBD1 (5 bases). This CDR3 spans 14 amino acids. Trimming pared 5 bases from V and 2 bases from J, leaving 12 bases between. The CDR3 nucleotides are TGTGCCAGCAGTATTCCGGGGGGTAACACTGAAGCTTTCTTT. This encodes CASSIPGGNTEAFF.

This chain uses TRBV7-9 with TRBJ1-1; a possible D gene is TRBD1 (6 bases). Germline V gives CDR1 SEHNR, CDR2 FQNEAQ (reference sequence). The CDR3 length is 13 residues. Trimming stripped 5 bases from V and 11 bases from J, with 18 bases between. The CDR3 reads CASSGDGGLIAFF. The CDR3 DNA sequence: TGTGCCAGCAGCGGGGACGGGGGGCTAATTGCTTTCTTT.

In this sample, this clonotype turned up many times. J is TRBJ1-1 and V is TRBV2; a weak D match, TRBD1 (5 bases). CDR1 and CDR2 from the germline V gene are SNHLY and FYNNEI. CDR3 length: 13 amino acids. Trimming cost V 6 bases and J 1 base, with 9 bases left between them. The CDR3 DNA reads as TGTGCCAGCAGAAATACAGGGAACACTGAAGCTTTCTTT. Translated, it gives CASRNTGNTEAFF. Full variable domain (rest looked up from reference TRBV2 and TRBJ1-1): EPEVTQTPSHQVTQMGQEVILRCVPISNHLYFYWYRQILGQKVEFLVSFYNNEISEKSEIFDDQFSVERPDGSNFTLKIRSTKLEDSAMYFCASRNTGNTEAFFGQGTRLTVV.

This clonotype was seen a few times. The V gene is TRBV9, the J gene TRBJ2-1; possible D gene TRBD2, 6 bases. V lost 3 bases and J lost 2, with 12 bases in between. Germline CDR1 reads SGDLS; CDR2 reads YYNGEE. There are 15 residues in the CDR3. CDR3 sequence (DNA): TGTGCCAGCAGCGCCGACGGGGGAGCCTACAATGAGCAGTTCTTC. Residues: CASSADGGAYNEQFF.

This clonotype was observed a few times. The rearrangement links TRBV7-9 to TRBJ2-4, with unresolved D. CDR1 is SEHNR, CDR2 FQNEAQ, per germline (reference sequence). Trimming took 5 bases from V and 0 from J, leaving 8 bases between them. The CDR3 covers 14 residues. The CDR3: CASSSPGAKNIQYF. In nucleotides, the CDR3 is TGTGCCAGCAGCAGCCCCGGAGCCAAAAACATTCAGTACTTC.

About this clonotype: A single base separates this from a much larger clone, so it may be a read error. The V and J genes are TRBV30 and TRBJ1-6; maybe TRBD1 (5 bases). This CDR3 is built from 13 residues. V was trimmed by 2 bases and J by 7 bases, leaving 9 bases between them. Per the germline V gene, CDR1 is GTSNPN and CDR2 is SVGIG (reference sequence). The CDR3: CAWSRRGNSPLHF. The CDR3 coding sequence is TGTGCCTGGAGTCGGCGGGGGAATTCACCCCTCCACTTT.

In this sample, this clonotype turned up once. CDR3 in DNA: TGTGCCAGCAGCGGCAGAGTCATGAACACTGAAGCTTTCTTT. The encoded protein is CASSGRVMNTEAFF. The rearrangement links TRBV7-2 to TRBJ1-1; D ambiguous. The CDR3 extends over 14 amino acids. Trimming removed 5 bases at V and 0 bases at J, with 10 bases between. Germline CDR1 and CDR2: SGHTA and FQGNSA.

A remark on this clonotype: One end of the junction varies from germline; a read error may be responsible. V and J are TRBV28 and TRBJ1-3; D remains unclear. The CDR3 runs 14 residues. The germline V gene has CDR1 MDHEN and CDR2 SYDVKM. The CDR3 DNA follows: TGTGCCAGCAGTTTTAGGATCTCTGAAAACACCATATATTTT. It encodes CASSFRISENTIYF.

The table lists this clonotype with many counts. The chain joins TRBV11-2 to TRBJ1-1; D unclear. V was cut by 5 bases and J by 11 bases, with 18 bases left in between. CDR1 is SGHAT and CDR2 is FQNNGV in the germline V gene. The CDR3 loop spans 13 amino acids. CDR3 residues: CASSPPLGSEAFF. Here the CDR3 DNA reads TGTGCCAGCAGCCCCCCGCTAGGGTCGGAGGCTTTCTTT.

This clonotype was seen repeatedly, ten times or more. The chain carries TRBV7-9 and TRBJ1-2; perhaps TRBD1 as D (5 bases). This CDR3 spans 16 amino acids. CDR1 is SEHNR and CDR2 is FQNEAQ in the germline V gene (reference sequence). V was trimmed by 0 bases and J by 0 bases, leaving 11 bases between them. Here the CDR3 DNA reads TGTGCCAGCAGCTTAGCGGACGGGGGACCTAACTATGGCTACACCTTC. Protein sequence: CASSLADGGPNYGYTF.

This clonotype showed up many times. The gene calls are TRBV30 and TRBJ2-5; the D gene is possibly TRBD1 (5 bases). Deletions cut 0 bases from V and 3 bases from J, with 5 bases between. CDR1 and CDR2 from the germline V gene are GTSNPN and SVGIG (reference sequence). The CDR3 covers 12 residues. The CDR3 protein is CAWSVGEETQYF. CDR3 sequence (DNA): TGTGCCTGGAGTGTAGGGGAAGAGACCCAGTACTTC.

This clonotype has at least ten counts. The chain employs TRBV7-2 and TRBJ1-2; D gene uncertain. Trimming took 5 bases from V and 3 from J, leaving 10 bases between them. CDR1 is SGHTA and CDR2 is FQGNSA in the germline V gene. The length of the CDR3 is 13 residues. This chain's CDR3 is CASSPAGYYGYTF. DNA of the CDR3: TGTGCCAGCAGCCCTGCGGGTTACTATGGCTACACCTTC.

Ten or more counts support this clonotype. The rearrangement joins TRBV12-3 or TRBV12-4 to TRBJ2-3; TRBD2 aligns across 9 bases. V lost 3 bases and J lost 4; bases outside the gene matches: 5. The CDR3 consists of 15 residues. CDR3 DNA: TGTGCCAGCAGTTTCGTGGTAGCGGGAGCAGATACGCAGTATTTT. It specifies CASSFVVAGADTQYF.